These 30 T cell receptor beta chains were all obtained from the same sample, sequenced in a study of T cells after posttransplantation cyclophosphamide. The assay was immunoSEQ multiplex PCR, and TCRdb's table has in-frame clones only and misses some. The table shows tens of thousands of clones, with 80% to 90% occurring only once. Methotrexate plus calcineurin inhibitor accompanied controls' myeloablative marrow transplants; sampling was 1 year later. The starting material was PBMCs, obtained approximately 370 days after allogeneic stem cell transplant with calcineurin inhibitor and methotrexate. These receptors all come from a female patient between 25 and 45 years old who received an allogeneic stem cell transplant from an unrelated donor, was CMV-positive, and had acute and chronic GVHD. Some T cells may trace back to the graft donor.

The genes are TRBV6-7 and TRBJ2-1; 7 bases match TRBD2. TRBV6-7 is identified as an open reading frame with a role that is uncertain. The length of the CDR3 is 20 residues. V was clipped by 4 bases and J by 3 bases; unmatched bases: 21. This chain's CDR3 is CASSCGLVLRVLMNYNEQFF. The DNA of the CDR3 is TGTGCCAGCAGTTGCGGACTAGTGCTTCGCGTTTTGATGAACTACAATGAGCAGTTCTTC.

The chain employs TRBV29-1 and TRBJ2-2, with D perhaps matching TRBD2 (6 bases). V lost 6 bases, J lost 0 bases, and 8 bases lay in between. CDR1 SQVTM and CDR2 ANQGSEA come from the germline V gene. This CDR3 has 13 amino acids. CDR3 residues: CSVTSPNTGELFF. Here the CDR3 DNA reads TGCAGCGTCACTAGCCCGAACACCGGGGAGCTGTTTTTT.

The chain employs TRBV7-9 and TRBJ2-4; 8 nucleotides match TRBD1. Germline trimming cut 4 bases from V and 4 bases from J; bases unmatched to any gene: 3. This CDR3 is built from 14 residues. Germline V gene sequence: CDR1 SEHNR, CDR2 FQNEAQ (reference sequence). CDR3 region: CASSSWTGKNIQYF. The CDR3 DNA is TGTGCCAGCAGCTCATGGACAGGGAAAAACATTCAGTACTTC.

The rearrangement uses TRBV29-1 and TRBJ1-1, with 12 bases fitting TRBD1. This CDR3 is 13 amino acids long. Germline lookup yields CDR1 SQVTM and CDR2 ANQGSEA. The V segment lost 8 bases and the J segment 4 bases; nucleotides outside the gene matches: 5. CDR3 sequence reads: CSSGQGASTEAFF. In DNA, the CDR3 is TGCAGCTCGGGACAGGGGGCGAGCACTGAAGCTTTCTTT.

This rearrangement joins TRBV14 to TRBJ2-7; possibly TRBD2 for D (6 bases). Germline CDR1 is SGHDN and CDR2 is FVKESK. CDR3 length equals 18 residues. The germline V and J ends were trimmed by 4 bases and 3 bases, with 25 bases remaining between them. CDR3 in amino acids: CASSLSNLGSSEFYEQYF. The CDR3 DNA reads TGTGCCAGCAGCCTCTCTAACCTCGGGAGTTCCGAATTCTACGAGCAGTACTTC.

This clone came up once. The genes are TRBV11-2 and TRBJ2-5, with 11 positions matching TRBD2. V shed 5 bases and J 11 bases; nucleotides not matched to a gene: 10. The germline gives CDR1 SGHAT, CDR2 FQNNGV. The CDR3 length is 14 residues. The CDR3 loop reads CASSAGTSGIEQYF. In DNA form, the CDR3 reads TGTGCCAGCAGCGCCGGGACTAGCGGCATTGAGCAGTACTTC.

This chain joins TRBV29-1 and TRBJ2-3; 8 bases are a match to TRBD2. The CDR3 runs to 15 residues. J lost 4 bases, V lost 0 bases, and 6 bases had no gene match. Germline V lookup: CDR1 SQVTM, CDR2 ANQGSEA. CDR3 sequence reads: CSVEDFRGGADTQYF. CDR3 nucleotide sequence: TGCAGCGTTGAAGATTTCCGGGGGGGGGCAGATACGCAGTATTTT.

The chain carries TRBV13 and TRBJ2-7; 10 bases match TRBD2. With V trimmed by 6 bases and J by 3 bases, 8 bases remained unmatched. Germline V gene sequence: CDR1 PRHDT, CDR2 FYEKMQ (reference sequence). This CDR3 comprises 15 residues. CDR3 DNA: TGTGCCAGCAGTGAAGCGGGAGGGCGGGACTACGAGCAGTACGTC. Its protein product is CASSEAGGRDYEQYV.

V and J are TRBV4-3 and TRBJ1-3; 9 bases agree with TRBD1. The CDR3 consists of 15 residues. The trim removed 3 bases at V and 8 bases at J, leaving 8 bases unmatched. Germline CDR1 LGHNA, CDR2 YSLEER. CDR3 bases: TGCGCCAGCAGCCACGGAACAGGGGGCGAAGACACCATATATTTT. This codes for CASSHGTGGEDTIYF.

As DNA, the CDR3 is TGTGCCAGCAGACTAAGCGGGGCCTCTCAAGAGACCCAGTACTTC. Encoded protein: CASRLSGASQETQYF. The chain carries TRBV6-5 and TRBJ2-5; 7 bases are shared with TRBD2. The CDR3 is 15 residues long. V lost 6 bases, J lost 2 bases, and 9 bases stayed unmatched. The germline CDR1 and CDR2 sequences are MNHEY and SVGAGI.

A single count supports this clone. V is TRBV7-2 and J is TRBJ2-2, with TRBD1 as a possible D gene (6 bases). The CDR3 runs 16 residues. V gave up 7 bases and J gave up 5 bases, with 20 bases separating them. Per germline, CDR1 SGHTA and CDR2 FQGNSA. Here the CDR3 DNA reads TGTGCCAGCAACCCGACAGGCGCCTGGGGGACCGGGGAGCTGTTTTTT. Its translation is CASNPTGAWGTGELFF.

This chain uses TRBV15 with TRBJ1-1, with unresolved D. From germline, CDR1 is LNHNV and CDR2 YYDKDF (reference sequence). CDR3 length: 13 amino acids. V lost 5 bases to trimming and J lost 5 bases, with 12 bases between them. CDR3 protein: CATSSGTRTEAFF. CDR3 bases: TGTGCCACCAGCTCCGGAACTAGGACTGAAGCTTTCTTT. The full variable domain, rest sourced from reference TRBV15 and TRBJ1-1, is DAMVIQNPRYQVTQFGKPVTLSCSQTLNHNVMYWYQQKSSQAPKLLFHYYDKDFNNEADTPDNFQSRRPNTSFCFLDIRSPGLGDTAMYLCATSSGTRTEAFFGQGTRLTVV.

This clone has only one observation. This chain uses TRBV5-1 with TRBJ2-3; TRBD2 matches at 11 bases. This CDR3 contains 14 residues. CDR1 is SGHRS, CDR2 YFSETQ, per germline. V lost 4 bases, J lost 7 bases, and 5 bases stayed unmatched. CDR3 nucleotide sequence: TGCGCCAGCAGCGACGGGACTAGCGGACATACGCAGTATTTT. Amino acids: CASSDGTSGHTQYF.

The chain couples TRBV5-6 to TRBJ1-1; possible D gene TRBD1, 5 bases. Germline V gene sequence: CDR1 SGHDT, CDR2 YYEEEE. There are 17 residues in the CDR3. V lost 1 base and J lost 2, with 18 bases in between. DNA of the CDR3: TGTGCCAGCAGCTTGTGGGTTGGAACAGGCTTTAACACTGAAGCTTTCTTT. As protein: CASSLWVGTGFNTEAFF. Complete variable domain (other parts from reference TRBV5-6 and TRBJ1-1): DAGVTQSPTHLIKTRGQQVTLRCSPKSGHDTVSWYQQALGQGPQFIFQYYEEEERQRGNFPDRFSGHQFPNYSSELNVNALLLGDSALYLCASSLWVGTGFNTEAFFGQGTRLTVV.

V is TRBV7-2 and J is TRBJ2-1, with 8 bases fitting TRBD2. V trimming: 3 bases; J trimming: 7 bases; junction bases outside the gene matches: 2. CDR3 length: 13 residues. In germline, CDR1 is SGHTA, CDR2 FQGNSA. The DNA of the CDR3 is TGTGCCAGCAGCTTGCAGCGGGAGAATGAGCAGTTCTTC. Its protein product is CASSLQRENEQFF.

The chain is built from TRBV6-6 and TRBJ1-5, with D unclear. Germline CDR1 reads MNHNY; CDR2 reads SVGAGI (reference sequence). Trimming removed 2 bases at V and 1 base at J, with 9 bases between. This CDR3 is built from 15 residues. The CDR3 DNA follows: TGTGCCAGCAGTTACGCGGCCGCGAGCAATCAGCCCCAGCATTTT. Translating it yields CASSYAAASNQPQHF.

This chain uses TRBV18 with TRBJ1-1; the match to TRBD1 covers 7 bases. Germline V gene data show CDR1 as KGHSH and CDR2 as LQKENI. The CDR3 is 14 residues long. V lost 3 bases to trimming and J lost 7 bases; unmatched junction nucleotides: 8. CDR3 in amino acids: CASSPKGDSFEAFF. DNA for the CDR3: TGTGCCAGCTCACCGAAGGGGGACAGCTTTGAAGCTTTCTTT.

The chain links TRBV5-1 to TRBJ2-2; 8 bases map to TRBD2. Germline CDR1 is SGHRS and CDR2 is YFSETQ. The CDR3 runs 16 residues. V was clipped by 4 bases and J by 0 bases; unmatched bases: 5. CDR3 region: CASSPGLAANTGELFF. The CDR3 DNA follows: TGCGCCAGCAGCCCAGGACTAGCTGCGAACACCGGGGAGCTGTTTTTT.

This clone appeared once. V and J are TRBV9 and TRBJ2-5; D is perhaps TRBD2 (6 bases). Per germline, CDR1 SGDLS and CDR2 YYNGEE. The length of the CDR3 is 14 residues. Trimming shortened V by 0 bases and J by 1 base, and 7 bases separated the two germline ends. The CDR3 coding sequence is TGTGCCAGCAGCGTAGCTAGCGCCCAAGAGACCCAGTACTTC. The encoded protein is CASSVASAQETQYF.

The chain employs TRBV27 and TRBJ2-7, with 7 bases aligning to TRBD2. Germline trimming cut 5 bases from V and 5 bases from J; bases unmatched to any gene: 6. The CDR3 is made up of 13 amino acids. Germline CDR1 MNHEY, CDR2 SMNVEV (reference sequence). The CDR3 sequence: CASSLPGTNEQYF. For the CDR3, the DNA is TGTGCCAGCAGTCTCCCTGGGACTAACGAGCAGTACTTC.

The rearrangement links TRBV4-3 to TRBJ2-2; 10 bases match TRBD2. V trimming: 2 bases; J trimming: 4 bases; junction bases outside the gene matches: 4. Germline V gene data show CDR1 as LGHNA and CDR2 as YSLEER. The CDR3 is made up of 16 amino acids. CDR3 amino acids: CASSQLAGEGTGELFF. CDR3 DNA sequence: TGCGCCAGCAGCCAACTAGCGGGAGAGGGCACCGGGGAGCTGTTTTTT.

The chain uses TRBV11-2 and TRBJ2-7; no clear D gene. This CDR3 has 12 residues. Germline assignment: CDR1 SGHAT and CDR2 FQNNGV. Deletions cut 6 bases from V and 7 bases from J, with 13 bases between. The CDR3 nucleotides are TGTGCCAGCAGTCTCCCAGTGGGAGAGCAGTACGTC. It codes for CASSLPVGEQYV.

V is TRBV11-2 and J is TRBJ1-2; 7 bases are a match to TRBD1. The V and J ends lost 1 base and 7 bases, in that order; junction bases with no gene match: 12. This CDR3 has 16 residues. Germline loops: CDR1 SGHAT, CDR2 FQNNGV. The CDR3 nucleotides are TGTGCCAGCAGCTTAGCCCCGGGAGGGGGCATCGGTGGCTACACCTTC. Translation gives CASSLAPGGGIGGYTF.

This clone has a single count. J is TRBJ1-2 and V is TRBV28, with D perhaps matching TRBD1 (5 bases). V was cut by 2 bases and J by 4 bases, with 5 bases left in between. Germline assignment: CDR1 MDHEN and CDR2 SYDVKM. CDR3 length: 12 amino acids. For the CDR3, the DNA is TGTGCCAGCAGTTTAGACAGCTATGGCTACACCTTC. Amino acid sequence: CASSLDSYGYTF.

V is TRBV7-2 and J is TRBJ2-3; 7 nucleotides match TRBD1. J gave up 9 bases and V 3 bases, and 6 bases lay outside the gene matches. The CDR3 loop spans 13 amino acids. The germline V gene encodes CDR1 SGHTA and CDR2 FQGNSA. The CDR3 loop reads CASSFDRQGTQYF. In DNA, the CDR3 is TGTGCCAGCAGCTTTGACCGACAGGGAACGCAGTATTTT.

This clone was recorded only once. This chain joins TRBV18 and TRBJ2-1; maybe TRBD1 (6 bases). V lost 6 bases, J lost 6 bases, and 18 bases lay in between. The length of the CDR3 is 15 residues. In germline, CDR1 is KGHSH, CDR2 LQKENI. CDR3 bases: TGTGCCAGCTCTCGCCCTTGGGGGCTTAGCAATGAGCAGTTCTTC. Amino acids: CASSRPWGLSNEQFF. Supplemented by reference TRBV18 and TRBJ2-1, the full variable domain reads NAGVMQNPRHLVRRRGQEARLRCSPMKGHSHVYWYRQLPEEGLKFMVYLQKENIIDESGMPKERFSAEFPKEGPSILRIQQVVRGDSAAYFCASSRPWGLSNEQFFGPGTRLTVL.

This clone was picked up one time. The gene calls are TRBV2 and TRBJ2-1; TRBD2 aligns across 10 bases. Germline assignment: CDR1 SNHLY and CDR2 FYNNEI. V dropped 2 bases and J dropped 10; count of bases not matched to a gene: 8. CDR3 length equals 15 residues. CDR3 DNA: TGTGCCAGCAGTGAAACGGGACTAGCGTTAGAGGAGCAGTTCTTC. Protein product: CASSETGLALEEQFF. Full variable domain (remainder filled in from reference TRBV2 and TRBJ2-1): EPEVTQTPSHQVTQMGQEVILRCVPISNHLYFYWYRQILGQKVEFLVSFYNNEISEKSEIFDDQFSVERPDGSNFTLKIRSTKLEDSAMYFCASSETGLALEEQFFGPGTRLTVL.

The rearrangement uses TRBV6-1 and TRBJ2-7, with 7 bases matching TRBD1. V lost 6 bases, J lost 6 bases, and 11 bases stayed unmatched. CDR1 and CDR2 from the germline V gene are MNHNS and SASEGT. The CDR3 length is 14 residues. This chain's CDR3 is CASRKLGTEREQYF. The CDR3 DNA follows: TGTGCCAGCAGGAAGCTGGGGACAGAGCGCGAGCAGTACTTC.

V gene TRBV6-6 combines with J gene TRBJ1-1, with 12 bases matching TRBD1. The CDR3 is 14 amino acids. The germline V gene has CDR1 MNHNY and CDR2 SVGAGI (reference sequence). Unmatched junction bases numbered 3, after V lost 6 bases and J lost 4 bases. CDR3 in amino acids: CASRGTGGGTEAFF. The CDR3, as DNA: TGTGCCAGCAGGGGGACAGGGGGCGGCACTGAAGCTTTCTTT.

The chain couples TRBV12-5 to TRBJ2-1; D is uncertain. The germline CDR1 and CDR2 sequences are LGHNT and FRNRAP. The CDR3 runs to 16 residues. V was cut by 3 bases and J by 9 bases, with 21 bases left in between. CDR3 amino acids: CASGLRPLLDSGEQFF. In DNA form, the CDR3 reads TGTGCTAGTGGTTTAAGGCCCCTTCTAGACTCGGGTGAGCAGTTCTTC.